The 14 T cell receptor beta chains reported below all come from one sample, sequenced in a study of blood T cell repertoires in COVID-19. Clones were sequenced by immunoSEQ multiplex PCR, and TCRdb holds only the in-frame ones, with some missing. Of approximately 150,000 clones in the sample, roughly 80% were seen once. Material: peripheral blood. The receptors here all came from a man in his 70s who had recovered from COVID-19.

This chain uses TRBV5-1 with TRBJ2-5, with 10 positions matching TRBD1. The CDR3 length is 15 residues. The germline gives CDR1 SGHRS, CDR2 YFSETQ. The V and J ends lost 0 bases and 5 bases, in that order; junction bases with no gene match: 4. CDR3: CASSLEGQGSETQYF. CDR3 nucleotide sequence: TGCGCCAGCAGCTTGGAGGGACAGGGGTCCGAGACCCAGTACTTC. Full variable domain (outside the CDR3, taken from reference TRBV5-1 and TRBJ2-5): KAGVTQTPRYLIKTRGQQVTLSCSPISGHRSVSWYQQTPGQGLQFLFEYFSETQRNKGNFPGRFSGRQFSNSRSEMNVSTLELGDSALYLCASSLEGQGSETQYFGPGTRLLVL.

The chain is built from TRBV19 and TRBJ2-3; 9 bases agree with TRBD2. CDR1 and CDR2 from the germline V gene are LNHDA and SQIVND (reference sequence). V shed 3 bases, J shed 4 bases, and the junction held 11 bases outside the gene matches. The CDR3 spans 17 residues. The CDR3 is CASSIPMAGGPSDTQYF. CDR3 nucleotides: TGTGCCAGTAGTATCCCCATGGCGGGAGGGCCCTCAGATACGCAGTATTTT.

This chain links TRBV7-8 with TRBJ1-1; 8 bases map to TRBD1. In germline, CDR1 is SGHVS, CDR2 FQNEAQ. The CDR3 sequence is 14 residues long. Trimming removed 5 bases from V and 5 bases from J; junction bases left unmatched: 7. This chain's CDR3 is CASSENRGVTEAFF. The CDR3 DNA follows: TGTGCCAGCAGCGAGAACAGGGGGGTGACTGAAGCTTTCTTT.

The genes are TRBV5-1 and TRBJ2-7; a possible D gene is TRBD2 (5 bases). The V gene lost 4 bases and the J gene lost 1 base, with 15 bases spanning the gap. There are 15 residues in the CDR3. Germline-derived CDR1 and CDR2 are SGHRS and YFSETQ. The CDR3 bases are TGCGCCAGCAGCGCCGGGGATAGGTATTCCTACGAGCAGTACTTC. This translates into CASSAGDRYSYEQYF.

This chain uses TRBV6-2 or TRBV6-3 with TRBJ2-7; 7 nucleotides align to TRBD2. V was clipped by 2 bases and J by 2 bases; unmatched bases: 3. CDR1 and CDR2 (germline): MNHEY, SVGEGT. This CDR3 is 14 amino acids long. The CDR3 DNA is TGTGCCAGCAGTTACGGAGGGAGGGCCTACGAGCAGTACTTC. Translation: CASSYGGRAYEQYF.

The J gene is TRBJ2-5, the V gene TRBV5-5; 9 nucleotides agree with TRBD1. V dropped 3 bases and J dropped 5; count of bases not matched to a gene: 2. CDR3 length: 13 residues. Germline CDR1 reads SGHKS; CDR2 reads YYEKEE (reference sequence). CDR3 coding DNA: TGTGCCAGCAGCTACAGGGGGCTGGAGACCCAGTACTTC. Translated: CASSYRGLETQYF.

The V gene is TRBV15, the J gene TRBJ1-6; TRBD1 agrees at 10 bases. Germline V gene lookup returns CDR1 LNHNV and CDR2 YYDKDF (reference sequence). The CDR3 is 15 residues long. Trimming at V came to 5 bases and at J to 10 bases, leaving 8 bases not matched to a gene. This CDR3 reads CATSAGDRGISPLHF. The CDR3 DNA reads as TGTGCCACCAGCGCGGGGGACAGGGGAATCTCACCCCTCCACTTT.

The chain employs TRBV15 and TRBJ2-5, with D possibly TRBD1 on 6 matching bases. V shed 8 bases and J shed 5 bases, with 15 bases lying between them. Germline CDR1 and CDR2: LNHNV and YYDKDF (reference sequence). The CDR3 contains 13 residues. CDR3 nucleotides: TGTGCCACCTCAGGCAGGGGCACCGAGACCCAGTACTTC. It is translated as CATSGRGTETQYF. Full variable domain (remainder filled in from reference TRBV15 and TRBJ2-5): DAMVIQNPRYQVTQFGKPVTLSCSQTLNHNVMYWYQQKSSQAPKLLFHYYDKDFNNEADTPDNFQSRRPNTSFCFLDIRSPGLGDTAMYLCATSGRGTETQYFGPGTRLLVL.

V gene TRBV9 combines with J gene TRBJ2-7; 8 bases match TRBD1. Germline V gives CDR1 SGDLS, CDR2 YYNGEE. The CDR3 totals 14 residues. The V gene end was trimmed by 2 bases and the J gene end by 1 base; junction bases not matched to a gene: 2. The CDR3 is CASSVRTGSYEQYF. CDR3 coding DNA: TGTGCCAGCAGCGTGCGGACAGGGTCCTACGAGCAGTACTTC.

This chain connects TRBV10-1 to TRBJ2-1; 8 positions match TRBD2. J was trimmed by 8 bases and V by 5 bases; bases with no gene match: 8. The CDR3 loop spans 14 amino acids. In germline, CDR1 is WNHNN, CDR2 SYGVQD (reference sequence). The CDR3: CASSKAGVAYEQFF. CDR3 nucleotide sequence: TGCGCCAGCAGTAAAGCGGGAGTGGCATATGAGCAGTTCTTC.

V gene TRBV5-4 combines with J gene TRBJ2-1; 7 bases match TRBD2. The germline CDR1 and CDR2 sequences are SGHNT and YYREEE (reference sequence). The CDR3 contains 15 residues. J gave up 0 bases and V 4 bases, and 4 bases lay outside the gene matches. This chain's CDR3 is CASSLGRSSYNEQFF. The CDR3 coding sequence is TGTGCCAGCAGCCTCGGGAGGAGCTCCTACAATGAGCAGTTCTTC.

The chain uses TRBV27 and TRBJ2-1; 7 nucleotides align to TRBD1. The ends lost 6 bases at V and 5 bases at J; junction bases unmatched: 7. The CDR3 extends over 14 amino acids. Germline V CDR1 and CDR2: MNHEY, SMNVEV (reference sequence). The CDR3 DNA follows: TGTGCCAGCAGATCGGGACAGTCCGACAATGAGCAGTTCTTC. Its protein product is CASRSGQSDNEQFF.

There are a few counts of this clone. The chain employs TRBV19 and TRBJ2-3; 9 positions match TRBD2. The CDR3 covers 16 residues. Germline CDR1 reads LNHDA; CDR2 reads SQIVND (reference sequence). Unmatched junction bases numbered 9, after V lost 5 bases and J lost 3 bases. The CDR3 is CASSRTSAARTDTQYF. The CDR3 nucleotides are TGTGCCAGTAGTCGGACTAGCGCGGCGAGGACAGATACGCAGTATTTT.

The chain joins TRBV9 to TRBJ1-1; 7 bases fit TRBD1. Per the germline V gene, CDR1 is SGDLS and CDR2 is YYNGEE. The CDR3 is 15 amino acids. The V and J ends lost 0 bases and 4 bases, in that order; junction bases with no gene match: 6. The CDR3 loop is CASSVGDRESTEAFF. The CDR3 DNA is TGTGCCAGCAGCGTAGGTGACAGGGAGAGCACTGAAGCTTTCTTT. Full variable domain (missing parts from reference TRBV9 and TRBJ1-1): DSGVTQTPKHLITATGQRVTLRCSPRSGDLSVYWYQQSLDQGLQFLIQYYNGEERAKGNILERFSAQQFPDLHSELNLSSLELGDSALYFCASSVGDRESTEAFFGQGTRLTVV.